This TCR beta chain was identified during a study of T cell repertoires in cytomegalovirus infection. Via MiXCR, TCRdb re-called the reads, giving one row per CDR3 protein. The table has 200,000 or so distinct CDR3 sequences, 28% seen once. The CDR3 extends over 16 amino acids. Germline CDR1 reads SGHRS; CDR2 reads YFSETQ. V shed 4 bases and J 6 bases; nucleotides not matched to a gene: 14. This chain connects TRBV5-1 to TRBJ2-7, with 9 positions matching TRBD1. This clonotype was obtained from a human donor in good health (CMV status not recorded). Some clones in this sample may be carry-over from other donors' samples. Sequenced: PBMCs. The CDR3 sequence is CASSVTGGASRSEQYF. In nucleotides, the CDR3 is TGCGCCAGCAGCGTAACAGGGGGCGCGTCCCGGAGCGAGCAGTACTTC.